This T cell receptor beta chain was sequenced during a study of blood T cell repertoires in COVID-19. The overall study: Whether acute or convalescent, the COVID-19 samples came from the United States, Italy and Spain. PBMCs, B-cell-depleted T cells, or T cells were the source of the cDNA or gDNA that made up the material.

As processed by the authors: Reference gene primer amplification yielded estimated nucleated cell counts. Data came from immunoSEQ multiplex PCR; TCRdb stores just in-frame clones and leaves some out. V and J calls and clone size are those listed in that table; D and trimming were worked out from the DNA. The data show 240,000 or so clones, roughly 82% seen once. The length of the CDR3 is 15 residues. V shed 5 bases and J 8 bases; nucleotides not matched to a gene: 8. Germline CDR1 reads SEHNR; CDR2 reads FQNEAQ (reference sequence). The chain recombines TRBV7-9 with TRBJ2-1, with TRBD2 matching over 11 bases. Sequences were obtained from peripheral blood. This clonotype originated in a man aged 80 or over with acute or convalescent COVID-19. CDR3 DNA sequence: TGTGCCAGCAGCCGCTCTAGCGGGGGGATCGATGAGCAGTTCTTC. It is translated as CASSRSSGGIDEQFF.